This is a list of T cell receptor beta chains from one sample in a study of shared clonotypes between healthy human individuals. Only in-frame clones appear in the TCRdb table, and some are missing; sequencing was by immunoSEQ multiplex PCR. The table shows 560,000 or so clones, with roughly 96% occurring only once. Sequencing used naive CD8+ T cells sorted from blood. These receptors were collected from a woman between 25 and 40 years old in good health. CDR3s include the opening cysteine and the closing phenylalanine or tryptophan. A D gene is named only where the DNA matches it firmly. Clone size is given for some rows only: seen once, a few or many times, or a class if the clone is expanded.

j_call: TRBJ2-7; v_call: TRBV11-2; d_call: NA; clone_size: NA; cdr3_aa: CASSWTDSYEQYF; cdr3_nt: TGTGCCAGCAGCTGGACGGACTCCTACGAGCAGTACTTC
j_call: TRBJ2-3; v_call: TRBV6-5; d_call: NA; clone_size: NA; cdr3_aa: CASSYPGSDTQYF; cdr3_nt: TGTGCCAGCAGTTACCCCGGTTCGGATACGCAGTATTTT
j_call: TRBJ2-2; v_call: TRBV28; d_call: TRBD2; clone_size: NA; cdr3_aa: CASSLLAGAIGELFF; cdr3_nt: TGTGCCAGCAGTTTACTAGCGGGAGCGATCGGGGAGCTGTTTTTT
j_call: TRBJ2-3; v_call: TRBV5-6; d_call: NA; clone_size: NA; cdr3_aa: CASTLFGANVRGDTQYF; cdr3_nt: TGTGCCAGCACCCTCTTCGGGGCCAACGTCCGCGGGGATACGCAGTATTTT
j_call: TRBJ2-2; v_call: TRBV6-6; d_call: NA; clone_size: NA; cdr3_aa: CASGYLDTGELFF; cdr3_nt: TGTGCCAGCGGATACCTGGATACCGGGGAGCTGTTTTTT
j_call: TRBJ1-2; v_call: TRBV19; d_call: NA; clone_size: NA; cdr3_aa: CASSISLELGYGYTF; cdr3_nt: TGTGCCAGTAGTATTTCTCTGGAACTCGGCTATGGCTACACCTTC
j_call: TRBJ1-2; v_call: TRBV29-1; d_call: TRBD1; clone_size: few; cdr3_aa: CSVVGQGTDGYTF; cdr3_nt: TGCAGCGTGGTTGGACAGGGGACTGATGGCTACACCTTC
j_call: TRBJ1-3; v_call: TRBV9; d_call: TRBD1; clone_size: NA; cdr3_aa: CASSATGSSGNTIYF; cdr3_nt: TGTGCCAGCAGCGCGACAGGGAGCTCTGGAAACACCATATATTTT
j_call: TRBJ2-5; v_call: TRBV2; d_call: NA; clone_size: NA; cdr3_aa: CASSEALFGSIQETQYF; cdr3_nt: TGTGCCAGCAGTGAAGCGCTCTTCGGCAGCATCCAAGAGACCCAGTACTTC
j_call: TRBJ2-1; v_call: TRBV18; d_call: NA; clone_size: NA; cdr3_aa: CASSPTVIYGGGDEQFF; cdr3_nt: TGTGCCAGCTCACCAACCGTAATATATGGGGGCGGCGATGAGCAGTTCTTC
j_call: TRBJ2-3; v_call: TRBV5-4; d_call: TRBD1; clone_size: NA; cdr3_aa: CASSFRTGLPDTQYF; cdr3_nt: TGTGCCAGCAGTTTTCGGACAGGGCTCCCAGATACGCAGTATTTT
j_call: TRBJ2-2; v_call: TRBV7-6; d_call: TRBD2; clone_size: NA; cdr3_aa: CASSSLVSGRTSPGELFF; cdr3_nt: TGTGCCAGCAGCTCCCTAGTTAGCGGGAGGACCTCCCCCGGGGAGCTGTTTTTT
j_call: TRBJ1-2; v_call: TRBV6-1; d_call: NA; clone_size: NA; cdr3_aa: CASSARGAGYTF; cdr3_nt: TGTGCCAGCAGTGCCCGCGGGGCCGGCTACACCTTC
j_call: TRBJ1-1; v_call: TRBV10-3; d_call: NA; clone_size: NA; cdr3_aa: CAISERDRGGTEAFF; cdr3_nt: TGTGCCATCAGTGAGCGGGACCGGGGTGGGACTGAAGCTTTCTTT
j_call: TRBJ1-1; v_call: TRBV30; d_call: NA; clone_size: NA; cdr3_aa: CAWKFGQSEAFF; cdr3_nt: TGTGCCTGGAAGTTTGGACAGTCTGAAGCTTTCTTT
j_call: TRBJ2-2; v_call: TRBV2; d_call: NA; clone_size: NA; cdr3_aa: CASSESAGGSTTNTGELFF; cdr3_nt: TGTGCCAGCAGTGAATCGGCAGGGGGGTCGACCACGAACACCGGGGAGCTGTTTTTT
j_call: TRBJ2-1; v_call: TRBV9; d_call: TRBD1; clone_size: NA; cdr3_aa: CASSVGGTQGAEQFF; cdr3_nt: TGTGCCAGCAGCGTAGGTGGGACTCAGGGGGCTGAGCAGTTCTTC
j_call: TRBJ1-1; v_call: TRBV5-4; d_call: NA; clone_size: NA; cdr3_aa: CASSLVGGFTEAFF; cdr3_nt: TGTGCCAGCAGCTTGGTTGGGGGGTTCACTGAAGCTTTCTTT
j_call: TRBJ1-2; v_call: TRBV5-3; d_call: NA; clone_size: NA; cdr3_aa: CASSSYTGGYTF; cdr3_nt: TGTGCCAGCAGCTCATATACGGGAGGCTACACCTTC
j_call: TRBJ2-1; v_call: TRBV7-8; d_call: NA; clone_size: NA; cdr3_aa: CASSLWGDSSYNEQFF; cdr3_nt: TGTGCCAGCAGCCTCTGGGGGGACTCCTCCTACAATGAGCAGTTCTTC
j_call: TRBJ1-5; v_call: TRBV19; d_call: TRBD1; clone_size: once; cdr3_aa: CASRRDREGNQPQHF; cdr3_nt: TGTGCCAGTAGACGGGACAGGGAAGGCAATCAGCCCCAGCATTTT
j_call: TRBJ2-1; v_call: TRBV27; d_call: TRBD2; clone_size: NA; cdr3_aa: CASSLGGGLGEQFF; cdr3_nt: TGTGCCAGCAGCCTGGGGGGGGGATTGGGTGAGCAGTTCTTC
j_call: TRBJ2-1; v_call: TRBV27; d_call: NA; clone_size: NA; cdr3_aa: CASSLEGYNEQFF; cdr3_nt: TGTGCCAGCAGTTTAGAGGGTTACAATGAGCAGTTCTTC
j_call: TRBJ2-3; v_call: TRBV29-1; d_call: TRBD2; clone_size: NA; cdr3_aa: CSAQTSRSSTDTQYF; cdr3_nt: TGCAGCGCCCAGACTAGCCGCTCTAGCACAGATACGCAGTATTTT
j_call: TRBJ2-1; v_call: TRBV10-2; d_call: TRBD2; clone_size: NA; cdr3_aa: CASRETSGRNEQFF; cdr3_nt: TGCGCCAGCAGAGAGACTAGCGGGAGGAATGAGCAGTTCTTC
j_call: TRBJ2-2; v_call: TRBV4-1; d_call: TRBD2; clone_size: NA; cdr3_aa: CASSQGVSGSTGTGELFF; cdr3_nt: TGCGCCAGCAGCCAAGGTGTTAGCGGGAGTACGGGCACCGGGGAGCTGTTTTTT
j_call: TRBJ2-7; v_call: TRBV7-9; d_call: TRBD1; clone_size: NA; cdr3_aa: CASSPTSGTGDPSYEQYF; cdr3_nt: TGTGCCAGCAGCCCTACCTCCGGGACAGGGGACCCCTCCTACGAGCAGTACTTC
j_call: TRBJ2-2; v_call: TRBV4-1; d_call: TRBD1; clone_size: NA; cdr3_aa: CASRLGTGRAGELFF; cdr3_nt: TGCGCCAGCAGACTGGGGACAGGGAGGGCCGGGGAGCTGTTTTTT
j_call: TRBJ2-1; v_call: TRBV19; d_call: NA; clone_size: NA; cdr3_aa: CASNDPGWNEQFF; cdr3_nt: TGTGCCAGTAACGACCCCGGGTGGAATGAGCAGTTCTTC
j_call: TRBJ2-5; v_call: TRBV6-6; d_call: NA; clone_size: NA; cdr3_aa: CASSYADLGGQETQYF; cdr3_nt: TGTGCCAGCAGTTACGCTGATCTCGGGGGCCAAGAGACCCAGTACTTC
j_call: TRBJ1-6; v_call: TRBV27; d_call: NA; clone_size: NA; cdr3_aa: CASSRAIFDSPLHF; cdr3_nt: TGTGCCAGCTCTAGGGCGATATTCGATTCACCCCTCCACTTT
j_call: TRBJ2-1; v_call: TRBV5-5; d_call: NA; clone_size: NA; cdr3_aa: CASSLRVSAANEQFF; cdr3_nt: TGTGCCAGCAGCTTGAGGGTGTCGGCAGCCAATGAGCAGTTCTTC
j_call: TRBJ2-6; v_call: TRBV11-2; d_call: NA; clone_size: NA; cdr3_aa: CASSFGRGANVLTF; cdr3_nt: TGTGCCAGCAGCTTTGGACGAGGGGCCAACGTCCTGACTTTC
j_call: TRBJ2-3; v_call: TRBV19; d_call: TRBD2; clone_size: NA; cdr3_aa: CASSIWFTSGGTDTQYF; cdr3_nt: TGTGCCAGTAGTATTTGGTTCACGAGCGGGGGCACAGATACGCAGTATTTT
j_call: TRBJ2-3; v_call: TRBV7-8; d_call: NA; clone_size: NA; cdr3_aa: CASSSVPGEGQYF; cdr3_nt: TGTGCCAGCAGCTCCGTTCCGGGAGAGGGGCAGTATTTT
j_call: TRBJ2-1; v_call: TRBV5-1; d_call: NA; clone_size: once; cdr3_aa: CASSPRGAHNEQFF; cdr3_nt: TGCGCCAGCAGCCCAAGGGGTGCACACAATGAGCAGTTCTTC
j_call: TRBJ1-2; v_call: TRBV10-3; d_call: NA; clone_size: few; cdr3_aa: CAISESGGAYGYTF; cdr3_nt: TGTGCCATCAGTGAGTCTGGTGGAGCCTATGGCTACACCTTC
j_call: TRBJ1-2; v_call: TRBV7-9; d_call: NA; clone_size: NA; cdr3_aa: CASSLRGSPSIYGYTF; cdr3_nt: TGTGCCAGCAGCTTAAGGGGGTCCCCGTCCATATATGGCTACACCTTC
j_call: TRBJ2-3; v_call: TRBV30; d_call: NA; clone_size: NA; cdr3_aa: CAWSVASTDTQYF; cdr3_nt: TGTGCCTGGAGTGTTGCTAGCACAGATACGCAGTATTTT
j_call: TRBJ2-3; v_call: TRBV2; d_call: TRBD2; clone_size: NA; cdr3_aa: CAMPSGSSDTQYF; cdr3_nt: TGTGCCATGCCTAGCGGGAGTTCAGATACGCAGTATTTT
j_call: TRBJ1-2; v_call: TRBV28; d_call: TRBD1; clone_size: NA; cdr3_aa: CASSFNDREEGYTF; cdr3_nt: TGTGCCAGCAGTTTTAATGACAGGGAGGAAGGCTACACCTTC
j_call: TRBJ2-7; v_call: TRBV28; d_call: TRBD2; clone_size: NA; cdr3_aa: CASSFHPSREAAYEQYF; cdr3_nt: TGTGCCAGCAGTTTCCACCCCTCGCGGGAGGCCGCCTACGAGCAGTACTTC
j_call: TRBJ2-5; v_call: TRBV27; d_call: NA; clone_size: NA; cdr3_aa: CASSLSGETQYF; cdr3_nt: TGTGCCAGCAGTTTATCGGGAGAGACCCAGTACTTC